This T cell receptor (beta chain) was captured by sequencing in a study of blood T cell repertoires in COVID-19. For the study at large: Specimens from acute and convalescent COVID-19 originated in the United States, Italy and Spain.

TCRdb keeps only in-frame clones here, not all; method: immunoSEQ multiplex PCR. This table holds fewer than 500,000 clones, around 90% found once. Individuals aged about 18 to 89 years were recruited from 20 to 25 US areas. Participants were placed into cohorts based on the clinical history they reported. Germline values: CDR1 SEHNR, CDR2 FQNEAQ (reference sequence). CDR3 size: 14 residues. Trimming removed 1 base at V and 5 bases at J, with 11 bases between. The receptor was derived from a woman aged 18-30 years with acute COVID-19. What was sequenced was PBMCs or T cells enriched from blood (not recorded which). This sequence joins TRBV7-9 and TRBJ2-5, with D tentatively TRBD2 (5 bases). The CDR3 protein is CASSLGTPRETQYF. As DNA, the CDR3 is TGTGCCAGCAGCTTAGGGACTCCTCGGGAGACCCAGTACTTC.